This T cell receptor (beta chain) appears in the sequencing data of a study of post-analysis software for immune sequencing data. Across the study: Secondary progressive, relapsing-remitting and progressive-relapsing multiple sclerosis were among the included disease courses. Findings and caveats of the study: The study found significantly lower normalized Chao1 diversity in multiple sclerosis patients than in controls. Samples from one preparation batch, clustered by F measure, grouped strongly together.

Included in the TCR beta cDNA libraries were unique molecular identifiers. With about 1 to 11 million T cells as the source, 400,000 to 550,000 cDNA molecules resulted. TCRdb recomputed calls from the PCR reads with MiXCR, one row per CDR3 protein. The table has approximately 660,000 distinct CDR3 sequences, approximately 59% seen once. Comments on this clonotype: Its antigen is unknown.

Source material: blood. The origin of this receptor is a girl aged 2 to 10 with multiple sclerosis.

The CDR3 is CASSLGTGGQPQHF. CDR3 DNA sequence: TGCGCCAGCAGCTTGGGGACAGGGGGTCAGCCCCAGCATTTT. V usage is TRBV5-1 and J usage is TRBJ1-5; 10 bases agree with TRBD1. V lost 0 bases to trimming and J lost 6 bases; unmatched junction nucleotides: 0. The CDR3 loop spans 14 amino acids. Germline assignment: CDR1 SGHRS and CDR2 YFSETQ. Looking up the rest from reference TRBV5-1 and TRBJ1-5 gives the full variable domain: KAGVTQTPRYLIKTRGQQVTLSCSPISGHRSVSWYQQTPGQGLQFLFEYFSETQRNKGNFPGRFSGRQFSNSRSEMNVSTLELGDSALYLCASSLGTGGQPQHFGDGTRLSIL.